The 24 T cell receptor beta chains presented below share a single source sample, sequenced in a study of beta chain features in type 1 diabetes. All of the isolated RNA was reverse transcribed, so expressed TCRB transcripts were sequenced. Sequencing used immunoSEQ multiplex PCR; TCRdb keeps in-frame clones, though not all of them. The sample lists about 150,000 clones, more than 9.5% occurring once. The material sequenced was central memory CD4+ T cells from blood. The receptors derive from a man younger than 35 in good health.

The genes are TRBV28 and TRBJ1-1, with D uncertain. The length of the CDR3 is 11 residues. Trimming shortened V by 2 bases and J by 5 bases, and 3 bases separated the two germline ends. Germline V lookup: CDR1 MDHEN, CDR2 SYDVKM. In DNA, the CDR3 is TGTGCCAGCAGTTTAGAAACTGAAGCTTTCTTT. Its translation is CASSLETEAFF.

This clone was counted between two and nine times. The V and J genes are TRBV5-1 and TRBJ1-4, with 10 bases lining up with TRBD1. This CDR3 comprises 15 residues. Germline CDR1 reads SGHRS; CDR2 reads YFSETQ. J gave up 4 bases and V 4 bases, and 4 bases lay outside the gene matches. Written as DNA, the CDR3 is TGCGCCAGCAGCCCCCGGGACAGGGGTAATGAAAAACTGTTTTTT. Translating gives CASSPRDRGNEKLFF.

The genes are TRBV5-1 and TRBJ2-7; 7 bases fit TRBD1. Germline V gene sequence: CDR1 SGHRS, CDR2 YFSETQ. The length of the CDR3 is 15 residues. Unmatched junction bases numbered 12, after V lost 3 bases and J lost 6 bases. CDR3 sequence: CASSSSVTTGREQYF. DNA of the CDR3: TGCGCCAGCAGCTCTTCGGTCACGACAGGGCGCGAGCAGTACTTC.

This clone appeared a few times. The chain joins TRBV5-1 to TRBJ2-3; tentative D call: TRBD1 (7 bases). This CDR3 comprises 14 residues. The V gene lost 3 bases and the J gene lost 11 bases, with 19 bases spanning the gap. The germline CDR1 and CDR2 sequences are SGHRS and YFSETQ. The CDR3 nucleotides are TGCGCCAGCAGCTATGGCTCCGGGACAGCGGGGCAGTATTTT. It yields the protein CASSYGSGTAGQYF.

This clone showed up just a few times. V usage is TRBV5-1 and J usage is TRBJ1-2, with D tentatively TRBD1 (5 bases). Trimming cost V 7 bases and J 1 base, with 14 bases left between them. The CDR3 extends over 14 amino acids. CDR1 is SGHRS, CDR2 YFSETQ, per germline. CDR3 sequence reads: CASQLTTDNYGYTF. CDR3 nucleotide sequence: TGCGCCAGCCAACTAACGACAGATAACTATGGCTACACCTTC.

This clone has only a few counts. The V gene is TRBV21-1, the J gene TRBJ2-7; the D call of TRBD2 is as the table states it, not checked on the DNA. TRBV21-1 represents a pseudogene. This CDR3 region has 15 residues. The CDR3 DNA reads as TGTGCCAGCAGCTCCCTGGGGGAGGGATCCTACGAGCAGTACTTC. Its protein is CASSSLGEGSYEQYF.

This clone was counted only a few times. This sequence joins TRBV7-3 and TRBJ1-1, with 10 bases matching TRBD1. This CDR3 contains 18 residues. Germline V lookup: CDR1 SGHTA, CDR2 FQGTGA. J lost 1 base, V lost 5 bases, and 13 bases had no gene match. CDR3: CASSPRGTGALGNTEAFF. The CDR3 nucleotides are TGTGCCAGCAGCCCCAGAGGGACAGGGGCCCTGGGGAACACTGAAGCTTTCTTT.

The table lists this clone with a few counts. The V gene is TRBV18, the J gene TRBJ1-4; 7 positions match TRBD1. The CDR3 totals 15 residues. The junction had 11 bases not matched to a gene; V was cut back by 5 bases and J by 8 bases. Germline loops: CDR1 KGHSH, CDR2 LQKENI. The CDR3 is CASSYEEGAREKLFF. The CDR3 DNA sequence: TGTGCCAGCTCATACGAAGAGGGGGCGAGGGAAAAACTGTTTTTT.

V gene TRBV15 combines with J gene TRBJ1-2; TRBD1 is a possible D gene (6 bases). The CDR3 has 14 residues. Deletions cut 0 bases from V and 12 bases from J, with 17 bases between. The germline V gene has CDR1 LNHNV and CDR2 YYDKDF (reference sequence). CDR3 coding DNA: TGTGCCACCAGCAGAGATTTTGGTAAACAGGGCGACACCTTC. Amino acid sequence: CATSRDFGKQGDTF.

This clone was counted many times. J is TRBJ2-1 and V is TRBV18, with TRBD2 matching over 8 bases. The germline gives CDR1 KGHSH, CDR2 LQKENI. Germline trimming cut 6 bases from V and 5 bases from J; bases unmatched to any gene: 6. The CDR3 is made up of 14 amino acids. As DNA, the CDR3 is TGTGCCAGCTCGCCGAGCGGGAGCCACAATGAGCAGTTCTTC. Its translation is CASSPSGSHNEQFF. Full variable domain (outside the CDR3, taken from reference TRBV18 and TRBJ2-1): NAGVMQNPRHLVRRRGQEARLRCSPMKGHSHVYWYRQLPEEGLKFMVYLQKENIIDESGMPKERFSAEFPKEGPSILRIQQVVRGDSAAYFCASSPSGSHNEQFFGPGTRLTVL.

The V gene is TRBV7-7, the J gene TRBJ2-6; no reliable D call. CDR1 is SSHAT, CDR2 FNYEAQ, per germline (reference sequence). V was clipped by 1 base and J by 0 bases, with 13 bases between them. The CDR3 runs 18 residues. In DNA form, the CDR3 reads TGTGCCAGCAGCTTAGATGGGCTTAATAACTCTGGGGCCAACGTCCTGACTTTC. Translation: CASSLDGLNNSGANVLTF.

This clone has just a few counts. The V call is TRBV30, the J call TRBJ2-4; TRBD1 might be the D (6 bases). From germline, CDR1 is GTSNPN and CDR2 SVGIG (reference sequence). The V end was cut by 0 bases, the J end by 0 bases, with 9 bases between. This CDR3 is built from 15 residues. The DNA for the CDR3 is TGTGCCTGGAGTGTAGCCAGGGGAGCCAAAAACATTCAGTACTTC. Its translation is CAWSVARGAKNIQYF.

V is TRBV18 and J is TRBJ2-3; 9 positions agree with TRBD2. V shed 3 bases and J 3 bases; nucleotides not matched to a gene: 10. The CDR3 is 17 residues long. CDR1 and CDR2 from the germline V gene are KGHSH and LQKENI. The chain's CDR3 is CASSPRTSESFTDTQYF. CDR3 nucleotides: TGTGCCAGCTCACCCCGGACTAGCGAGTCCTTTACAGATACGCAGTATTTT.

Many counts were recorded for this clone. The chain joins TRBV4-3 to TRBJ1-1; TRBD1 is a possible D gene (6 bases). The CDR3 is 15 amino acids. Germline loops: CDR1 LGHNA, CDR2 YSLEER. V lost 3 bases and J lost 7, with 18 bases in between. The CDR3 DNA follows: TGCGCCAGCAGCCAGGACAGCTCGACGTCCCTTGAAGCTTTCTTT. Translating gives CASSQDSSTSLEAFF.

This clone showed up just a few times. The chain recombines TRBV29-1 with TRBJ1-2; TRBD1 matches 10 bases. The V gene end was trimmed by 6 bases and the J gene end by 2 bases; junction bases not matched to a gene: 6. CDR1 SQVTM and CDR2 ANQGSEA come from the germline V gene. This CDR3 spans 14 amino acids. CDR3 nucleotides: TGCAGCGTCCGACAGGGGGCAGGGAACTATGGCTACACCTTC. It translates to CSVRQGAGNYGYTF.

The V call is TRBV10-3, the J call TRBJ1-2; 7 nucleotides match TRBD1. The CDR3 is 13 residues long. With 10 bases clipped from V and 4 bases from J, the junction kept 9 bases outside the gene matches. CDR1 and CDR2 (germline): ENHRY, SYGVKD. The chain's CDR3 is CATQTTGIYGYTF. CDR3 nucleotide sequence: TGTGCCACCCAAACGACAGGGATCTATGGCTACACCTTC.

This chain joins TRBV4-1 and TRBJ2-1; a possible D gene is TRBD2 (8 bases). V shed 4 bases and J shed 4 bases, with 20 bases lying between them. The CDR3 covers 17 residues. Per the germline V gene, CDR1 is MGHRA and CDR2 is YSYEKL. The CDR3 region has the DNA TGCGCCAGCAGCCGAAAGGGGGCACTAGCGGAGTACAATGAGCAGTTCTTC. This sequence encodes CASSRKGALAEYNEQFF.

This clone was detected only a few times. The chain links TRBV19 to TRBJ2-1; TRBD1 matches 9 bases. V was clipped by 7 bases and J by 3 bases; unmatched bases: 7. Germline V gene sequence: CDR1 LNHDA, CDR2 SQIVND (reference sequence). This CDR3 spans 15 amino acids. The CDR3: CASIHGTGSYNEQFF. CDR3 nucleotide sequence: TGTGCCAGTATCCACGGGACAGGGAGCTACAATGAGCAGTTCTTC.

This clone has only a few counts. This chain links TRBV30 with TRBJ1-2; D is ambiguous. Looked up from germline, CDR1 is GTSNPN and CDR2 is SVGIG (reference sequence). The V gene lost 0 bases and the J gene lost 8 bases, with 13 bases spanning the gap. The CDR3 loop spans 13 amino acids. The CDR3 region is CAWSVPGSPGYTF. CDR3 coding DNA: TGTGCCTGGAGTGTACCGGGGTCACCGGGCTACACCTTC. Looking up the rest from reference TRBV30 and TRBJ1-2 gives the full variable domain: SQTIHQWPATLVQPVGSPLSLECTVEGTSNPNLYWYRQAAGRGLQLLFYSVGIGQISSEVPQNLSASRPQDRQFILSSKKLLLSDSGFYLCAWSVPGSPGYTFGSGTRLTVV.

This sequence joins TRBV28 and TRBJ1-3; unclear D gene. CDR1 is MDHEN, CDR2 SYDVKM, per germline. The CDR3 extends over 13 amino acids. Trimming removed 3 bases at V and 2 bases at J, with 5 bases between. In nucleotides, the CDR3 is TGTGCCAGCAGTTTGACGGCTGGAAACACCATATATTTT. Protein product: CASSLTAGNTIYF.

The rearrangement uses TRBV6-1 and TRBJ1-2; 9 bases map to TRBD1. The CDR3 has 14 amino acids. The germline gives CDR1 MNHNS, CDR2 SASEGT. The junction had 6 bases not matched to a gene; V was cut back by 6 bases and J by 4 bases. CDR3 sequence reads: CASRDAGQGYGYTF. CDR3 bases: TGTGCCAGCAGAGATGCGGGACAGGGCTATGGCTACACCTTC.

CDR3 nucleotides: TGTGCCAGCAGCCAAGATGTGATTTACAAGAATGGCTACACCTTC. Translated, it gives CASSQDVIYKNGYTF. The rearrangement uses TRBV4-2 and TRBJ1-2; D not certain. The CDR3 loop spans 15 amino acids. V was shortened by 0 bases and J by 6 bases, with 14 bases between the two germline ends. Germline-derived CDR1 and CDR2 are LGHNA and YNFKEQ.

A few counts support this clone. The chain is built from TRBV7-6 and TRBJ2-1; D may correspond to TRBD1 or TRBD2 (5 bases each). V dropped 4 bases and J dropped 4 bases, with 14 bases sitting between them. Germline CDR1 and CDR2: SGHVS and FNYEAQ. CDR3 length: 15 amino acids. The CDR3 loop reads CASSSGTNRYNEQFF. In DNA form, the CDR3 reads TGTGCCAGCAGCTCCGGGACCAACCGGTACAATGAGCAGTTCTTC.

This clone appeared a few times. V usage is TRBV11-2 and J usage is TRBJ2-2, with D perhaps matching TRBD1 or TRBD2 (5 bases each). Germline CDR1 and CDR2: SGHAT and FQNNGV. The germline V and J ends were trimmed by 4 bases and 6 bases, with 15 bases remaining between them. The CDR3 length is 15 residues. The DNA for the CDR3 is TGTGCCAGCAGCTCCGGGGAGCAGGGCTCCGGGGAGCTGTTTTTT. It yields the protein CASSSGEQGSGELFF.